A single sample gave rise to the 14 T cell receptor beta chains below, sequenced in a study of graft-versus-host responses after intestinal transplantation. Libraries were prepared by immunoSEQ multiplex PCR; TCRdb keeps only in-frame clonotypes and omits some of them. The sample consists of 90,000 to 150,000 clones, approximately 92% of them appearing once. Which antigens these TCRs recognize remains unknown. This material consisted of unstimulated CD4+ T cells sorted from spleen or lymph node cells, taken before intestinal transplant. Every receptor here comes from a human donor who received an intestinal transplant.

V gene TRBV11-2 combines with J gene TRBJ2-3; 12 bases match TRBD2. With V trimmed by 8 bases and J by 4 bases, 7 bases remained unmatched. The CDR3 is 15 amino acids. The germline V gene has CDR1 SGHAT and CDR2 FQNNGV. CDR3 amino acids: CASGSSGRAPDTQYF. CDR3 DNA sequence: TGTGCCAGCGGCTCTAGCGGGAGGGCCCCAGATACGCAGTATTTT.

Remarks on this clone: Additional DNA sequences in this sample encode the identical CDR3. The genes are TRBV5-1 and TRBJ1-5, with D perhaps TRBD1 (6 bases). Trimming shortened V by 0 bases and J by 2 bases, and 6 bases separated the two germline ends. Germline-derived CDR1 and CDR2 are SGHRS and YFSETQ. The CDR3 contains 14 residues. The CDR3: CASSLAGGNQPQHF. The CDR3 coding sequence is TGCGCCAGCAGCTTGGCAGGGGGCAATCAGCCCCAGCATTTT.

The chain has TRBV6-6 and TRBJ2-5, with unresolved D. The V end was cut by 2 bases, the J end by 1 base, with 8 bases between. This CDR3 spans 14 amino acids. Germline loops: CDR1 MNHNY, CDR2 SVGAGI (reference sequence). The CDR3 sequence: CASSYRHPQETQYF. The CDR3 coding sequence is TGTGCCAGCAGTTACCGGCACCCCCAAGAGACCCAGTACTTC.

The chain couples TRBV7-6 to TRBJ2-2, with a possible D match to TRBD1 (6 bases). V was shortened by 4 bases and J by 4 bases, with 10 bases between the two germline ends. In germline, CDR1 is SGHVS, CDR2 FNYEAQ. The CDR3 runs to 14 residues. The CDR3: CASSSYRVTGELFF. CDR3 nucleotides: TGTGCCAGCAGCTCCTACAGGGTCACCGGGGAGCTGTTTTTT. The full variable domain, completed using reference TRBV7-6 and TRBJ2-2, is GAGVSQSPRYKVTKRGQDVALRCDPISGHVSLYWYRQALGQGPEFLTYFNYEAQQDKSGLPNDRFSAERPEGSISTLTIQRTEQRDSAMYRCASSSYRVTGELFFGEGSRLTVL.

This clone was counted between two and nine times. The CDR3 protein is CASTSRGAFDGYTF. The CDR3 nucleotides are TGTGCCAGCACCTCTAGAGGGGCCTTCGACGGCTACACCTTC. The rearrangement joins TRBV5-4 to TRBJ1-2; D is possibly TRBD1 (5 bases). V lost 6 bases, J lost 8 bases, and 20 bases lay in between. There are 14 residues in the CDR3. Germline CDR1 SGHNT, CDR2 YYREEE (reference sequence).

The J gene is TRBJ2-3, the V gene TRBV6-5, with unresolved D. The CDR3 is 15 residues long. V was cut by 2 bases and J by 1 base, with 10 bases left in between. CDR1 MNHEY and CDR2 SVGAGI come from the germline V gene. The DNA of the CDR3 is TGTGCCAGCAGTTACGTGGGCCCCGGCACAGATACGCAGTATTTT. It yields the protein CASSYVGPGTDTQYF.

The rearrangement joins TRBV5-1 to TRBJ2-7; TRBD1 agrees at 8 bases. Trimming at V came to 4 bases and at J to 5 bases, leaving 8 bases not matched to a gene. This CDR3 spans 14 amino acids. The V gene's germline CDR1 is SGHRS and CDR2 YFSETQ. Here the CDR3 reads CASSGGDRIHEQYF. Written as DNA, the CDR3 is TGCGCCAGCAGCGGCGGGGACAGGATCCACGAGCAGTACTTC.

This clone was found once. The rearrangement joins TRBV30 to TRBJ2-2, with D perhaps matching TRBD2 (5 bases). CDR3 length equals 16 residues. Looked up from germline, CDR1 is GTSNPN and CDR2 is SVGIG (reference sequence). V lost 0 bases and J lost 2, with 13 bases in between. This chain's CDR3 is CAWSVRGLANTGELFF. The CDR3 DNA reads TGTGCCTGGAGTGTGAGAGGGTTGGCCAACACCGGGGAGCTGTTTTTT.

This sequence joins TRBV19 and TRBJ1-1; TRBD1 is a possible D gene (5 bases). Germline CDR1 LNHDA, CDR2 SQIVND (reference sequence). With 7 bases removed from V and 4 bases from J, the gap between germline ends came to 22 bases. The length of the CDR3 is 16 residues. CDR3 DNA: TGTGCCAGTAACAAGGTGAAGGGACGTTCGGCCACTGAAGCTTTCTTT. Encoded protein: CASNKVKGRSATEAFF.

On this clone itself: Different DNA sequences within this sample yield the same CDR3. This sequence joins TRBV18 and TRBJ2-5; D call uncertain. Trimming removed 6 bases from V and 1 base from J, with 3 bases in between. Germline CDR1 and CDR2: KGHSH and LQKENI. The CDR3 is made up of 11 amino acids. The CDR3 DNA follows: TGTGCCAGCTCGCTCCAAGAGACCCAGTACTTC. It specifies CASSLQETQYF.

The chain carries TRBV6-5 and TRBJ2-1; 14 bases agree with TRBD2. Germline lookup yields CDR1 MNHEY and CDR2 SVGAGI. With 6 bases clipped from V and 6 bases from J, the junction kept 1 base outside the gene matches. This CDR3 is built from 14 residues. The CDR3 coding sequence is TGTGCCAGCAGGGGGACTAGCGGGAGCAATGAGCAGTTCTTC. Translating it yields CASRGTSGSNEQFF.

The V gene is TRBV19, the J gene TRBJ2-7, with 8 bases lining up with TRBD1. J lost 3 bases, V lost 1 base, and 11 bases had no gene match. This CDR3 contains 17 residues. Germline V lookup: CDR1 LNHDA, CDR2 SQIVND (reference sequence). In nucleotides, the CDR3 is TGTGCCAGTAGTATAGGGACAGGGACCAGGACCCACTACGAGCAGTACTTC. Translation: CASSIGTGTRTHYEQYF.

This chain links TRBV27 with TRBJ2-1; D gene ambiguous. The germline gives CDR1 MNHEY, CDR2 SMNVEV (reference sequence). V lost 3 bases and J 12 bases, leaving 15 bases between the germline ends. The CDR3 length is 13 residues. CDR3 coding DNA: TGTGCCAGCAGTTTGGATGTGGGCATGAGGCAGTTCTTC. Protein product: CASSLDVGMRQFF.

The V gene is TRBV9, the J gene TRBJ2-7; TRBD2 agrees at 10 bases. The germline V gene has CDR1 SGDLS and CDR2 YYNGEE. V trimming: 4 bases; J trimming: 3 bases; junction bases outside the gene matches: 16. This CDR3 has 18 residues. In DNA, the CDR3 is TGTGCCAGCAGCCCCAGGTGGACTAGCGGAGGAGTGTACTACGAGCAGTACTTC. Amino acids: CASSPRWTSGGVYYEQYF.